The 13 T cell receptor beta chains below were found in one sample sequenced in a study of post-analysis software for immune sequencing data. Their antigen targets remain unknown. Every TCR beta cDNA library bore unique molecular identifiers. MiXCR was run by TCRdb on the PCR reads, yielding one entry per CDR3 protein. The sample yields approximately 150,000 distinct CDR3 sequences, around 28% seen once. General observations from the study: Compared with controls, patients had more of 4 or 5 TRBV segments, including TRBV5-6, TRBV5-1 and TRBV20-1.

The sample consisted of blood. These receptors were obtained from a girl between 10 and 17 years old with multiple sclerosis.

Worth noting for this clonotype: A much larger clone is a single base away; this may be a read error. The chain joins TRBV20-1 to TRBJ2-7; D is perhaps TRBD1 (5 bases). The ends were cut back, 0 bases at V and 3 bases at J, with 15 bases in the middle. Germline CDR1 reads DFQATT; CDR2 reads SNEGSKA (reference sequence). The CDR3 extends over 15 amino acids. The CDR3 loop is CSARDLVGAIYEQYF. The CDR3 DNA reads TGCAGTGCTAGAGATCTGGTAGGGGCGATCTACGAGCAGTACTTC.

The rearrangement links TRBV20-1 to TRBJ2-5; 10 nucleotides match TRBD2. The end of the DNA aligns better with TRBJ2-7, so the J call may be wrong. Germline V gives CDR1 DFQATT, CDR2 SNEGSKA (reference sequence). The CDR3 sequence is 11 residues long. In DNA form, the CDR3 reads TGCAGTGCAGGACTAGCGGCCGAGCAGTACTTC. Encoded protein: CSAGLAAEQYF.

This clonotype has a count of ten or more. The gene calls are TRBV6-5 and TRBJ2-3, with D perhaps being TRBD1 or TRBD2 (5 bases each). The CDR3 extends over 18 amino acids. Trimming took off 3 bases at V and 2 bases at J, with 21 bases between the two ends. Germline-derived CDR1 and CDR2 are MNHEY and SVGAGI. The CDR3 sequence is CASSYPYIGDPSTDTQYF. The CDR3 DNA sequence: TGTGCCAGCAGTTATCCATATATCGGGGACCCATCCACAGATACGCAGTATTTT.

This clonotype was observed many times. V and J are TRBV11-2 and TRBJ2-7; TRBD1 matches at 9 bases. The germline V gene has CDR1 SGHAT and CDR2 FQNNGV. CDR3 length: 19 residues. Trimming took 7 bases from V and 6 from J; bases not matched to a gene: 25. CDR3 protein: CASTLSGTGFVGGLSEQYF. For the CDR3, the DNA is TGTGCCAGCACCCTAAGCGGGACAGGGTTCGTTGGTGGTCTATCCGAGCAGTACTTC.

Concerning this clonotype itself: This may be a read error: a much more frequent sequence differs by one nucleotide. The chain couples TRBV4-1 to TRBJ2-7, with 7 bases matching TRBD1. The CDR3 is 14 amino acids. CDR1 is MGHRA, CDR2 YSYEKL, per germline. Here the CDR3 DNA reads TGCGCCAGCGGCCAGGGGGACAGTTCCTACGAGCAGTACTTC. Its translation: CASGQGDSSYEQYF.

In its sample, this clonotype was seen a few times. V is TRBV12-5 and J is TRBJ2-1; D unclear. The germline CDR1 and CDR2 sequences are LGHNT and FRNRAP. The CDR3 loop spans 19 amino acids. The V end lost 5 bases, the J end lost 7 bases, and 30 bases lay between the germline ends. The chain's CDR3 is CASGIFTLRAYKSVNEQFF. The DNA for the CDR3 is TGTGCTAGTGGTATTTTTACACTCCGGGCCTACAAAAGCGTGAATGAGCAGTTCTTC.

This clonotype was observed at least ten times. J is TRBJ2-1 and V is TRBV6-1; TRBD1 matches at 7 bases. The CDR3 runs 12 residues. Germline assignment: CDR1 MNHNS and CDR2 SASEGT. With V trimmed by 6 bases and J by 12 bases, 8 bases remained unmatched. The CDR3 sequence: CASSSDRVRQFF. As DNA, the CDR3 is TGTGCCAGCAGCTCCGACAGGGTGAGGCAGTTCTTC.

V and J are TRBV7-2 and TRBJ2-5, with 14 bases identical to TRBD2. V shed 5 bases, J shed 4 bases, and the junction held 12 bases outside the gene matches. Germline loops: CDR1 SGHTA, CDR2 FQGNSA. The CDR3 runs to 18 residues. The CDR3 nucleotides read TGTGCCAGCAGCGCGACCGGGACTAGCGGGGGTCTAAGAGAGACCCAGTACTTC. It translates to CASSATGTSGGLRETQYF.

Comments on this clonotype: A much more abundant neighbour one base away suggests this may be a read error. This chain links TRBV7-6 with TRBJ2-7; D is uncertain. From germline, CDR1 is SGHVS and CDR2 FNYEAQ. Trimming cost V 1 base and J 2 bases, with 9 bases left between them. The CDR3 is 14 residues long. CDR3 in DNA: TGTGCCAGCAGCTTAGTTAGCTACCCCTACGAGCAGTACTTC. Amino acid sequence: CASSLVSYPYEQYF. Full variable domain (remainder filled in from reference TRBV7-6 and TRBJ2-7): GAGVSQSPRYKVTKRGQDVALRCDPISGHVSLYWYRQALGQGPEFLTYFNYEAQQDKSGLPNDRFSAERPEGSISTLTIQRTEQRDSAMYRCASSLVSYPYEQYFGPGTRLTVT.

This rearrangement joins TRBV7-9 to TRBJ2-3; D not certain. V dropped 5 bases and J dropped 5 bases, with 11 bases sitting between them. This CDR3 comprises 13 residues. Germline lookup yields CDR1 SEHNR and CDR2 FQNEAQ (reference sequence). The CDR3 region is CASSPSRVDTQYF. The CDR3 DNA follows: TGTGCCAGCAGCCCCAGTCGGGTAGATACGCAGTATTTT.

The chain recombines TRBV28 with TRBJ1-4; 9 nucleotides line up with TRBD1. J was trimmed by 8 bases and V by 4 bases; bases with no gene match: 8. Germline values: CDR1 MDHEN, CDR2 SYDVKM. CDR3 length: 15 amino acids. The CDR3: CASSSLGTGYEKLFF. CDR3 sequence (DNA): TGTGCCAGCAGTTCTTTGGGGACAGGGTACGAAAAACTGTTTTTT.

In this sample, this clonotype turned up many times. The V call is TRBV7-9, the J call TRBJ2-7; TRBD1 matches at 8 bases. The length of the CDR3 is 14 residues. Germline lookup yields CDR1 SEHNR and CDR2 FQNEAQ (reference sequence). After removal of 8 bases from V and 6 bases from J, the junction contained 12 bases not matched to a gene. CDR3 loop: CASRMGRTGFEQYF. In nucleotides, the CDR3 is TGTGCCAGCCGGATGGGGCGGACAGGGTTCGAGCAGTACTTC. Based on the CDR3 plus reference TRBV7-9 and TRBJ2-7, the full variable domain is DTGVSQNPRHKITKRGQNVTFRCDPISEHNRLYWYRQTLGQGPEFLTYFQNEAQLEKSRLLSDRFSAERPKGSFSTLEIQRTEQGDSAMYLCASRMGRTGFEQYFGPGTRLTVT.

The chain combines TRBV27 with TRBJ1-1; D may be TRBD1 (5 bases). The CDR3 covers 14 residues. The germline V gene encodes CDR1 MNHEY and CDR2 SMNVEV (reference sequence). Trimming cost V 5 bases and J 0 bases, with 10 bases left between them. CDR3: CASSPTVLNTEAFF. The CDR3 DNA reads TGTGCCAGCAGTCCGACAGTTTTGAACACTGAAGCTTTCTTT.